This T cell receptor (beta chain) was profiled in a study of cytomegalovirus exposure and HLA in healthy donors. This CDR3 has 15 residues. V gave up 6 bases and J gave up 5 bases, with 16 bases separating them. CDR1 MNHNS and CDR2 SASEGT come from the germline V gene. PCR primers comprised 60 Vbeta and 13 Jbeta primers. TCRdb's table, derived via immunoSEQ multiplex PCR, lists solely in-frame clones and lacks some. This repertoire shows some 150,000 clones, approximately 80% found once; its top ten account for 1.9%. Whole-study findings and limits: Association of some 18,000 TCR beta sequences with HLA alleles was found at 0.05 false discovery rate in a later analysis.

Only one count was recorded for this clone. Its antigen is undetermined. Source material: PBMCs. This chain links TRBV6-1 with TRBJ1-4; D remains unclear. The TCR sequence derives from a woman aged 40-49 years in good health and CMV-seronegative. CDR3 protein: CASRIMAGTNEKLFF. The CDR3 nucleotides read TGTGCCAGCAGAATTATGGCAGGCACGAATGAAAAACTGTTTTTT.